These 7 T cell receptor beta chains came from one sample sequenced in a study of response to subunit inactivated influenza vaccine. Via MiXCR, TCRdb re-called the RT-PCR reads, giving one row per CDR3 protein. The profile shows a few hundred thousand distinct CDR3 sequences, approximately 11% of them singletons. The same specimen was also included in a second study, on T cells expressing NK-cell markers. That work adds: The cDNA for TCR beta came from 5'RACE template switching with UMIs.

The sample here was PBMCs from blood, taken on the day of vaccination. These receptors all stem from a man between 50 and 59 years old who received an inactivated influenza vaccine.

The CDR3 loop reads CAWSLLAVEAFF. CDR3 nucleotide sequence: TGTGCCTGGAGCCTCCTCGCCGTTGAAGCTTTCTTT. This sequence joins TRBV30 and TRBJ1-1, with D uncertain. Deletions cut 3 bases from V and 7 bases from J, with 12 bases between. Germline CDR1 reads GTSNPN; CDR2 reads SVGIG (reference sequence). The CDR3 runs to 12 residues.

The V and J genes are TRBV2 and TRBJ2-7; no definite D call. V shed 6 bases and J shed 6 bases, with 18 bases lying between them. CDR3 length: 14 amino acids. Germline CDR1 is SNHLY and CDR2 is FYNNEI. DNA of the CDR3: TGTGCCAGCAGGCCCTTTGGGTCCCCGATCGAGCAGTACTTC. It specifies CASRPFGSPIEQYF.

The gene calls are TRBV19 and TRBJ2-1; tentatively, D is TRBD2 (5 bases). V gave up 1 base and J gave up 1 base, with 20 bases separating them. Per the germline V gene, CDR1 is LNHDA and CDR2 is SQIVND (reference sequence). The CDR3 has 19 amino acids. CDR3 residues: CASSIGARTGKRSYNEQFF. The DNA for the CDR3 is TGTGCCAGTAGTATAGGGGCCCGAACGGGGAAGCGGTCCTACAATGAGCAGTTCTTC.

The genes are TRBV6-5 and TRBJ2-1; 13 nucleotides agree with TRBD2. V was pared by 4 bases and J by 9 bases, with 9 bases of the junction left unmatched. The CDR3 covers 16 residues. Germline V gene sequence: CDR1 MNHEY, CDR2 SVGAGI. CDR3: CASSFTSGGGLGEQFF. The CDR3 coding sequence is TGTGCCAGCAGTTTCACTAGCGGGGGGGGCTTAGGTGAGCAGTTCTTC.

The rearrangement links TRBV3-1 to TRBJ2-3, with TRBD2 identical over 8 bases. V lost 0 bases, J lost 1 base, and 15 bases stayed unmatched. Germline loops: CDR1 LGHDT, CDR2 YNNKEL (reference sequence). CDR3 size: 20 residues. CDR3: CASSQEVAGGAWERTDTQYF. The CDR3 coding sequence is TGTGCCAGCAGCCAAGAGGTGGCGGGGGGCGCGTGGGAACGCACAGATACGCAGTATTTT.

This chain joins TRBV7-9 and TRBJ2-1; D possibly corresponds to TRBD1 (5 bases). V was cut by 0 bases and J by 4 bases, with 7 bases left in between. CDR1 SEHNR and CDR2 FQNEAQ come from the germline V gene (reference sequence). CDR3 length equals 14 residues. CDR3 coding DNA: TGTGCCAGCAGCTTAGCCGACAGATACAATGAGCAGTTCTTC. Translating it yields CASSLADRYNEQFF.

The sample holds a few counts of this clonotype. The rearrangement uses TRBV6-1 and TRBJ2-1; TRBD1 might be the D (6 bases). This CDR3 is built from 15 residues. Trimming left V 6 bases short and J 8 bases short, with 20 bases between. Germline CDR1 is MNHNS and CDR2 is SASEGT. This chain's CDR3 is CASRHTGRQIYEQFF. CDR3 in DNA: TGTGCCAGCAGGCATACAGGGCGACAAATCTATGAGCAGTTCTTC.